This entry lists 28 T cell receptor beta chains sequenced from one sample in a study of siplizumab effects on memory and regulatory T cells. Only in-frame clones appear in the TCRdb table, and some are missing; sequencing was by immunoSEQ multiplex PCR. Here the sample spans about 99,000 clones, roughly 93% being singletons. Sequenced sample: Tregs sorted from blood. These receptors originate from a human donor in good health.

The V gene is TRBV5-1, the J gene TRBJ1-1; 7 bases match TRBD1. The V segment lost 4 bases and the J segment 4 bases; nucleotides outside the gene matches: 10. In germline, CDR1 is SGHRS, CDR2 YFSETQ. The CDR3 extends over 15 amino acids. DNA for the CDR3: TGCGCCAGCAGCGGACTGACAGGGCGGAGCACTGAAGCTTTCTTT. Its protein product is CASSGLTGRSTEAFF.

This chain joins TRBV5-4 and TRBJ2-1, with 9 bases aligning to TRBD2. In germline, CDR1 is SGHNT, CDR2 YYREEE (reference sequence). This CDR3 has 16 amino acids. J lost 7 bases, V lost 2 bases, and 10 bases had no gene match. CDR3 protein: CASSLQRGAGRNEQFF. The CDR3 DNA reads TGTGCCAGCAGCTTACAGCGGGGGGCCGGTCGAAATGAGCAGTTCTTC.

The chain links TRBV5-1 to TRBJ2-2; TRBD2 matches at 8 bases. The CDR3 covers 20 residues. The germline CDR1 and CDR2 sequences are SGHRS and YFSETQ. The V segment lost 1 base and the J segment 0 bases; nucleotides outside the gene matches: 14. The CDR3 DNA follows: TGCGCCAGCAGCTTGTGGCCGTCTAGCGGGCGTGGAGCGAACACCGGGGAGCTGTTTTTT. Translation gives CASSLWPSSGRGANTGELFF. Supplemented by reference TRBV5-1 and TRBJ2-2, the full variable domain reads KAGVTQTPRYLIKTRGQQVTLSCSPISGHRSVSWYQQTPGQGLQFLFEYFSETQRNKGNFPGRFSGRQFSNSRSEMNVSTLELGDSALYLCASSLWPSSGRGANTGELFFGEGSRLTVL.

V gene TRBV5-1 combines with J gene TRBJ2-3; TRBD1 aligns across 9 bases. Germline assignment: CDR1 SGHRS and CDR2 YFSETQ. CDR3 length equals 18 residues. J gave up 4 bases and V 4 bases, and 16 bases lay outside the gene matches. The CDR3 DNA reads TGCGCCAGCAGCCCCCGCCCCTCCGGACAGGGGTGGGCAGATACGCAGTATTTT. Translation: CASSPRPSGQGWADTQYF.

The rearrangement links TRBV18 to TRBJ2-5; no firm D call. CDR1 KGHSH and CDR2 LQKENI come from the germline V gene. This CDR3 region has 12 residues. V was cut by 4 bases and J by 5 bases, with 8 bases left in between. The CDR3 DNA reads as TGTGCCAGCTCACTATTCAGGGAGACCCAGTACTTC. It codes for CASSLFRETQYF.

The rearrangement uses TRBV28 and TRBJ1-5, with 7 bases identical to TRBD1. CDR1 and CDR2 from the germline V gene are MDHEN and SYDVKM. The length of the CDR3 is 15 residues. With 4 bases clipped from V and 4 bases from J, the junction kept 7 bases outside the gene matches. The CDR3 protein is CASSSRTGFNQPQHF. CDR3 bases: TGTGCCAGCAGTTCTCGGACAGGATTTAATCAGCCCCAGCATTTT. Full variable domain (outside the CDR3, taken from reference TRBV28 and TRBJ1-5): DVKVTQSSRYLVKRTGEKVFLECVQDMDHENMFWYRQDPGLGLRLIYFSYDVKMKEKGDIPEGYSVSREKKERFSLILESASTNQTSMYLCASSSRTGFNQPQHFGDGTRLSIL.

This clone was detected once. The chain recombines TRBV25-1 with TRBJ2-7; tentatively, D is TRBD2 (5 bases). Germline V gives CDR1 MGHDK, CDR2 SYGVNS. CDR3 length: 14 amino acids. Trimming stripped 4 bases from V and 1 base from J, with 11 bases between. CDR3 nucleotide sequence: TGTGCCAGCAGTGGATGGACGGGATCCTACGAGCAGTACTTC. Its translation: CASSGWTGSYEQYF.

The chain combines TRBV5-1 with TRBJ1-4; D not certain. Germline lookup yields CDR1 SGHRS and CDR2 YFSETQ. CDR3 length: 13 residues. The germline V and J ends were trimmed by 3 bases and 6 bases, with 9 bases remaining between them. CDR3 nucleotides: TGCGCCAGCAGCTCCGCCGAAGATGAAAAACTGTTTTTT. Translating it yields CASSSAEDEKLFF.

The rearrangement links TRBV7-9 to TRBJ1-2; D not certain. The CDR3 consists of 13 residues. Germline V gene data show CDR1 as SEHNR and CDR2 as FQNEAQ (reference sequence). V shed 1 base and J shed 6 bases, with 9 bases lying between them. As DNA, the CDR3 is TGTGCCAGCAGCTTAGGACACAGAGATGGCTACACCTTC. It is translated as CASSLGHRDGYTF. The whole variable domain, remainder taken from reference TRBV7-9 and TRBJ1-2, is DTGVSQNPRHKITKRGQNVTFRCDPISEHNRLYWYRQTLGQGPEFLTYFQNEAQLEKSRLLSDRFSAERPKGSFSTLEIQRTEQGDSAMYLCASSLGHRDGYTFGSGTRLTVV.

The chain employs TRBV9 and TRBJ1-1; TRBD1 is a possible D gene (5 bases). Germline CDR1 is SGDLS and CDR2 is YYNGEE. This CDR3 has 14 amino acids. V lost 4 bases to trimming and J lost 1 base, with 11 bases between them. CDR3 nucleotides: TGTGCCAGCAGCCTCGACACAGGGAACACTGAAGCTTTCTTT. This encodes CASSLDTGNTEAFF.

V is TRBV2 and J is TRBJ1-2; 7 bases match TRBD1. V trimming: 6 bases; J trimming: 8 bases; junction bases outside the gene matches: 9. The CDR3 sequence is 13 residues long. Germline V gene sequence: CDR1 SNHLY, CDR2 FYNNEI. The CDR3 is CASRVDRVEGYTF. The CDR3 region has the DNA TGTGCCAGCAGAGTCGACAGGGTGGAGGGCTACACCTTC.

The CDR3 protein is CASSELGPGRGVNGYTF. DNA for the CDR3: TGTGCCAGCAGTGAACTGGGACCAGGGAGGGGAGTCAATGGCTACACCTTC. The chain uses TRBV6-1 and TRBJ1-2, with D possibly TRBD1 on 5 matching bases. Germline V gives CDR1 MNHNS, CDR2 SASEGT. CDR3 size: 17 residues. The germline V and J ends were trimmed by 2 bases and 6 bases, with 22 bases remaining between them.

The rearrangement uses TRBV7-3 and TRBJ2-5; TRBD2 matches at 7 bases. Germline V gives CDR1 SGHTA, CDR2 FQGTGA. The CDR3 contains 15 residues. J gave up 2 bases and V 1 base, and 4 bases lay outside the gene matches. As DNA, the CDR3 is TGTGCCAGCAGCTTAATCCCGGGACTACAAGAGACCCAGTACTTC. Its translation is CASSLIPGLQETQYF.

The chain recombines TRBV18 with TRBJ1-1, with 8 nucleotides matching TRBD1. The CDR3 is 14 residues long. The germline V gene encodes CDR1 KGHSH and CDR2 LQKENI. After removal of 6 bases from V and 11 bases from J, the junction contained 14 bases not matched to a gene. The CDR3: CASSPGTGIFRAFF. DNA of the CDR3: TGTGCCAGCTCCCCCGGGACAGGCATTTTTAGGGCTTTCTTT.

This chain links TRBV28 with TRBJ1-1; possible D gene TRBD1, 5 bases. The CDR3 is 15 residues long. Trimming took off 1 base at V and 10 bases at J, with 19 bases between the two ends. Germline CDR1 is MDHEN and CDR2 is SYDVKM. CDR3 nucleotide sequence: TGTGCCAGCAGTTTATTGAGCAGGGTAGGCGGGGGAGCTTTCTTT. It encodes CASSLLSRVGGGAFF. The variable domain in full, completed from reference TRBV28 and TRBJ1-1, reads DVKVTQSSRYLVKRTGEKVFLECVQDMDHENMFWYRQDPGLGLRLIYFSYDVKMKEKGDIPEGYSVSREKKERFSLILESASTNQTSMYLCASSLLSRVGGGAFFGQGTRLTVV.

The CDR3 DNA reads as TGCAGTGCAAGGGACAGTTTACGAGCTTTCTTT. Its protein is CSARDSLRAFF. This chain links TRBV20-1 with TRBJ1-1, with 7 positions matching TRBD1. This CDR3 spans 11 amino acids. V dropped 6 bases and J dropped 10; count of bases not matched to a gene: 8. Germline V gene data show CDR1 as DFQATT and CDR2 as SNEGSKA (reference sequence).

CDR3 loop: CASGGQVNTEAFF. The CDR3 DNA follows: TGTGCCAGCGGGGGACAGGTGAACACTGAAGCTTTCTTT. The rearrangement uses TRBV11-3 and TRBJ1-1; 8 bases line up with TRBD1. The V gene's germline CDR1 is SGHNT and CDR2 YENEEA. The J segment lost 0 bases and the V segment lost 8 bases, leaving 2 bases of the junction unmatched. This CDR3 region has 13 residues.

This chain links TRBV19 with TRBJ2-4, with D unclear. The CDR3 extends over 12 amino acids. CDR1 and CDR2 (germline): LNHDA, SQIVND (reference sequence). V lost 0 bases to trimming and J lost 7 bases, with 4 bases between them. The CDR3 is CASSIEGNIQYF. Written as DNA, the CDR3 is TGTGCCAGTAGTATAGAGGGGAACATTCAGTACTTC.

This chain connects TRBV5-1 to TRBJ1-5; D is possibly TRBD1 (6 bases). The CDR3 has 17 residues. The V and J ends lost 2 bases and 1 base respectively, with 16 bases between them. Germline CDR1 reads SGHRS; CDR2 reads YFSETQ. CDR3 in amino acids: CASSLGGGADSNQPQHF. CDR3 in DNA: TGCGCCAGCAGCTTAGGGGGGGGCGCGGACAGCAATCAGCCCCAGCATTTT.

The CDR3 nucleotides read TGTGCCAGCACCGGACAGGGGGTCAGAAACACTGAAGCTTTCTTT. Its translation is CASTGQGVRNTEAFF. V gene TRBV6-1 combines with J gene TRBJ1-1, with 10 bases identical to TRBD1. Germline V gene sequence: CDR1 MNHNS, CDR2 SASEGT. The CDR3 is 15 amino acids. With 7 bases clipped from V and 2 bases from J, the junction kept 7 bases outside the gene matches.

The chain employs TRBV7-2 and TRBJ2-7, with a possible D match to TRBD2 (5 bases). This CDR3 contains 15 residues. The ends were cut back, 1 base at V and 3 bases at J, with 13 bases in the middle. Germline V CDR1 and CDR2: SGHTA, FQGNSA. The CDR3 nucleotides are TGTGCCAGCAGCTTAGTCTTCTCGGGGATCTACGAGCAGTACTTC. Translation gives CASSLVFSGIYEQYF.

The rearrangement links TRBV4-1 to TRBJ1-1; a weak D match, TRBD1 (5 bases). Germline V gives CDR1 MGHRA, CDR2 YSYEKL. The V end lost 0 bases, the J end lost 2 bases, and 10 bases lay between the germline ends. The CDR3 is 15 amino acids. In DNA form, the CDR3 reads TGCGCCAGCAGCCAAGAAGGGGCCAAAAACACTGAAGCTTTCTTT. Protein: CASSQEGAKNTEAFF.

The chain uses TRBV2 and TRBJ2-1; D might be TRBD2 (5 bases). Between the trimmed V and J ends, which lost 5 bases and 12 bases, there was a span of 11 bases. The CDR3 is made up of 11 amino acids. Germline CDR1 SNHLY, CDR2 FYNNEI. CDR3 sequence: CASSLLEAQFF. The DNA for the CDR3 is TGTGCCAGCAGTTTACTAGAGGCGCAGTTCTTC.

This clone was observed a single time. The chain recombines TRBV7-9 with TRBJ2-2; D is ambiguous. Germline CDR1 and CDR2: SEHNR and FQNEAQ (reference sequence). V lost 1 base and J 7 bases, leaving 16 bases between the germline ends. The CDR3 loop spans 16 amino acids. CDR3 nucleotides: TGTGCCAGCAGCTTAGTTCTGTCTCCTTGGGTCGGGGAGCTGTTTTTT. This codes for CASSLVLSPWVGELFF.

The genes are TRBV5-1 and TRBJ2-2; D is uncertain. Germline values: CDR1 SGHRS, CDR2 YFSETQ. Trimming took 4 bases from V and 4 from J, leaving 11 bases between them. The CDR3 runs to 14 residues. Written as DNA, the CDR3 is TGCGCCAGCAGCACAGAAACGACCACCGGGGAGCTGTTTTTT. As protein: CASSTETTTGELFF.

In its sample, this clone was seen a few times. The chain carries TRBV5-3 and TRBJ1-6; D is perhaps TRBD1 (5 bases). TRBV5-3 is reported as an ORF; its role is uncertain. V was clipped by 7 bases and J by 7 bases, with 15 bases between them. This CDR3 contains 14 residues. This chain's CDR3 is CARVSTGGNSPLHF. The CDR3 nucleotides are TGTGCCAGAGTATCCACTGGGGGAAATTCACCCCTCCACTTT.

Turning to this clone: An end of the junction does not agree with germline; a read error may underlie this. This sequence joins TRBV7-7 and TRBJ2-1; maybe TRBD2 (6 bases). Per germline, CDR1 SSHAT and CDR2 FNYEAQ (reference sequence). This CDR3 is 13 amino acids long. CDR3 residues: CASSLGTYNEQFF. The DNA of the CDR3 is TGTGCTAGCAGCTTAGGGACTTACAATGAGCAGTTCTTC.

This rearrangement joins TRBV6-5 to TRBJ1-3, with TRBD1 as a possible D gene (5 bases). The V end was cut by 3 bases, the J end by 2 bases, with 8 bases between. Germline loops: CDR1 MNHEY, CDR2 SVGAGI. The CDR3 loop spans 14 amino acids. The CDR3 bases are TGTGCCAGCAGTTATGGGGCGACTGGAAACACCATATATTTT. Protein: CASSYGATGNTIYF.